The next 14 T cell receptor beta chains were all read from a single sample in a study of prognosis after radiotherapy for stage I lung cancer. The authors amplified TCR beta CDR3 from genomic DNA using two-round multiplex PCR. Primers were specific to each TRBV and TRBJ gene in first-round PCR. TCRdb re-analysed the multiplex PCR reads in MiXCR, keeping a single row per CDR3 protein. The repertoire has about 35,000 distinct CDR3 sequences, less than 40% of them found once; the top ten carry approximately 17%. The starting material was PBMCs, obtained before or after stereotactic body radiation therapy (not recorded which). The receptor set was obtained from a donor aged 50 or older with non-small cell lung cancer.

Note on this clonotype: It differs at one base from a far larger clone, so likely a read error. This sequence joins TRBV6-4 and TRBJ1-2; D uncertain. The CDR3 sequence is 15 residues long. Looked up from germline, CDR1 is MRHNA and CDR2 is SNTAGT. This chain's CDR3 is CSSSEAGNQNYGYTF. CDR3 coding DNA: TGTTCCAGCAGTGAAGCCGGGAACCAGAACTATGGCTACACCTTC.

Comment on this clonotype: This may arise from a read error, as a much more abundant clone is one base away. The V gene is TRBV5-4, the J gene TRBJ2-2, with 8 bases that match TRBD2. V was pared by 6 bases and J by 4 bases, with 14 bases of the junction left unmatched. CDR1 and CDR2 from the germline V gene are SGHNT and YYREEE (reference sequence). CDR3 length: 17 residues. Here the CDR3 reads CASNGGGRAGRTGELFF. Here the CDR3 DNA reads TGTGCCAGCAACGGGGGGGGCAGGGCTGGCCGCACCGGGGAGCTGTTTTTT.

This clonotype is medium-sized. This chain joins TRBV6-1 and TRBJ2-7, with unresolved D. Trimming took 1 base from V and 3 from J, leaving 13 bases between them. Per the germline V gene, CDR1 is MNHNS and CDR2 is SASEGT. This CDR3 comprises 15 residues. The CDR3 reads CASSEGSVRVYEQYF. DNA of the CDR3: TGTGCCAGCAGTGAAGGGTCAGTAAGGGTCTACGAGCAGTACTTC.

The gene calls are TRBV19 and TRBJ1-1; no definite D call. Trimming left V 0 bases short and J 7 bases short, with 9 bases between. Germline CDR1 LNHDA, CDR2 SQIVND (reference sequence). CDR3 length equals 13 residues. This CDR3 is CASSIDPSREAFF. The CDR3 DNA reads as TGTGCCAGTAGTATAGATCCCAGCCGTGAAGCTTTCTTT. The entire variable domain, with the rest obtained from reference TRBV19 and TRBJ1-1, is as follows: DGGITQSPKYLFRKEGQNVTLSCEQNLNHDAMYWYRQDPGQGLRLIYYSQIVNDFQKGDIAEGYSVSREKKESFPLTVTSAQKNPTAFYLCASSIDPSREAFFGQGTRLTVV.

This clonotype occurred many times. The chain combines TRBV7-2 with TRBJ2-3, with 12 bases fitting TRBD2. Germline CDR1 reads SGHTA; CDR2 reads FQGNSA. V lost 5 bases to trimming and J lost 0 bases; unmatched junction nucleotides: 9. This CDR3 is 18 amino acids long. For the CDR3, the DNA is TGTGCCAGCAGCCCCCCTAGCGGGGGGGATTCTAGCACAGATACGCAGTATTTT. It yields the protein CASSPPSGGDSSTDTQYF.

There are many counts of this clonotype. The chain employs TRBV7-9 and TRBJ2-5; 7 bases are a match to TRBD2. V shed 5 bases, J shed 5 bases, and the junction held 14 bases outside the gene matches. CDR1 is SEHNR and CDR2 is FQNEAQ in the germline V gene (reference sequence). This CDR3 has 16 amino acids. CDR3 sequence (DNA): TGTGCCAGCAGCACCCGCCTGGGGGGGGGTCAGGAGACCCAGTACTTC. Translating it yields CASSTRLGGGQETQYF. The variable domain in full, with the rest retrieved from reference TRBV7-9 and TRBJ2-5, is DTGVSQNPRHKITKRGQNVTFRCDPISEHNRLYWYRQTLGQGPEFLTYFQNEAQLEKSRLLSDRFSAERPKGSFSTLEIQRTEQGDSAMYLCASSTRLGGGQETQYFGPGTRLLVL.

This clonotype was found many times. The rearrangement links TRBV11-2 to TRBJ2-7, with a weak D call TRBD2 (6 bases). V was trimmed by 2 bases and J by 3 bases, leaving 14 bases between them. Per germline, CDR1 SGHAT and CDR2 FQNNGV. The CDR3 length is 15 residues. In DNA, the CDR3 is TGTGCCAGCAGCTTACAAACTGGGGGGAACTACGAGCAGTACTTC. The encoded protein is CASSLQTGGNYEQYF.

The chain couples TRBV5-6 to TRBJ1-1, with D possibly TRBD1 on 5 matching bases. Deletions cut 3 bases from V and 10 bases from J, with 19 bases between. CDR1 and CDR2 from the germline V gene are SGHDT and YYEEEE. The CDR3 contains 14 residues. In DNA, the CDR3 is TGTGCCAGCAGCTCCCCCTCCCAGGGCCGGATAGCTTTCTTT. Its translation is CASSSPSQGRIAFF.

This clonotype was picked up many times. This chain uses TRBV20-1 with TRBJ1-1, with 8 bases lining up with TRBD1. The CDR3 runs 13 residues. V was pared by 5 bases and J by 10 bases, with 12 bases of the junction left unmatched. The V gene's germline CDR1 is DFQATT and CDR2 SNEGSKA (reference sequence). CDR3 amino acids: CSAPLRQGRGAFF. The CDR3 DNA sequence: TGCAGTGCTCCACTCCGACAGGGGAGAGGAGCTTTCTTT.

This clonotype appeared once. The chain carries TRBV19 and TRBJ1-1, with a possible D match to TRBD1 (6 bases). Trimming took 9 bases from V and 6 from J, leaving 20 bases between them. This CDR3 comprises 14 residues. Germline assignment: CDR1 LNHDA and CDR2 SQIVND (reference sequence). CDR3 protein: CASFRGDGDAEAFF. The CDR3 region has the DNA TGTGCCAGCTTTAGGGGGGACGGAGACGCTGAAGCTTTCTTT.

The sample holds many counts of this clonotype. V and J are TRBV11-2 and TRBJ2-7; tentatively, D is TRBD1 (6 bases). Per germline, CDR1 SGHAT and CDR2 FQNNGV. Trimming removed 5 bases from V and 6 bases from J, with 11 bases in between. The CDR3 consists of 12 residues. The CDR3 DNA reads as TGTGCCAGCAGCCCCAACAGGGTCGAGCAGTACTTC. Translated: CASSPNRVEQYF.

The V call is TRBV10-1, the J call TRBJ2-3; D not resolved. The germline V gene encodes CDR1 WNHNN and CDR2 SYGVQD (reference sequence). V was pared by 2 bases and J by 1 base, with 13 bases between. The CDR3 is 16 residues long. The CDR3 DNA is TGCGCCAGCAGTGAGGGTGACCCAGTGGGCACAGATACGCAGTATTTT. It specifies CASSEGDPVGTDTQYF.

The sample holds many counts of this clonotype. The V and J genes are TRBV20-1 and TRBJ2-5, with 9 nucleotides matching TRBD1. CDR3 length: 16 residues. Losses at the gene ends were 6 bases for V and 1 base for J; bases not matched to a gene: 12. Germline V gene data show CDR1 as DFQATT and CDR2 as SNEGSKA (reference sequence). CDR3 sequence reads: CSAHAPGQGFQETQYF. As DNA, the CDR3 is TGCAGTGCCCATGCCCCGGGACAGGGCTTCCAAGAGACCCAGTACTTC.

This clonotype was seen many times. This chain joins TRBV6-1 and TRBJ2-7, with D unclear. CDR3 length equals 15 residues. Trimming stripped 7 bases from V and 3 bases from J, with 19 bases between. Germline-derived CDR1 and CDR2 are MNHNS and SASEGT. CDR3: CASTPAPDTSYEQYF. Here the CDR3 DNA reads TGTGCCAGCACTCCGGCCCCTGACACAAGCTACGAGCAGTACTTC.